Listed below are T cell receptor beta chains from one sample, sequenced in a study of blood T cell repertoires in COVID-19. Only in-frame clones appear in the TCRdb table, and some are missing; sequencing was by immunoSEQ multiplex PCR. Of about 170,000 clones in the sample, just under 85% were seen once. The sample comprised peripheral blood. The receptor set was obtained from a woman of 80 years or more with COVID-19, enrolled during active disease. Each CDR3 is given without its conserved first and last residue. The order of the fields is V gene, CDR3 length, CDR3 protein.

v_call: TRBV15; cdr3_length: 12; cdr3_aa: ATSRDLQGYGYT
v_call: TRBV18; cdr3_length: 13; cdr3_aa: ASSPQGSGHMPQH
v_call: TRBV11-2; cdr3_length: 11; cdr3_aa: ASSLVQRNTIY
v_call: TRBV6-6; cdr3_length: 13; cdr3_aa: ASSYSNGYQETQY
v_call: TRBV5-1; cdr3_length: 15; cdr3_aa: ASSLAVWDRETLPQH
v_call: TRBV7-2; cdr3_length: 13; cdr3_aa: ASSLVSQASQPQH
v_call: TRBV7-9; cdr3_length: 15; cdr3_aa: ASSQPSRVAGVYEQY
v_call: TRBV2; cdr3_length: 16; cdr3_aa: ASSEAWSGRSSYNEQF
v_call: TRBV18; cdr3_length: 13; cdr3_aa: ASSPQRLADYEQY
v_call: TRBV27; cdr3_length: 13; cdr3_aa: ASRTTWSSYNEQF
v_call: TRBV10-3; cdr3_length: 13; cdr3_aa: AIRPSGSLYNEQF
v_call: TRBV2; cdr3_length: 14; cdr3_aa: ASSVAGVAIDGELF
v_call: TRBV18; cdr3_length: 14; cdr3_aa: ASSPLLDRDQETQY
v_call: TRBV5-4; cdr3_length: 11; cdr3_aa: ASSKDSTDTQY
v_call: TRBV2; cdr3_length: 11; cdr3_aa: ASSTREIYGYT
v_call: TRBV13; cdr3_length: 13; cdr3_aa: ASSVGTGGTDTQY
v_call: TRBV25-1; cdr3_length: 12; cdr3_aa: ASSEFRGHYEQY
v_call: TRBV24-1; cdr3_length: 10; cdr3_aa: ATRQGRNTIY
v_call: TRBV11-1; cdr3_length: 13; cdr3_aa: ASSLAGGSYNEQF
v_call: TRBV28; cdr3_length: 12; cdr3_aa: ASRQGARVYGYT
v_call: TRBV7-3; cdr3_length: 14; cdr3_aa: ASSPSGGRNTGELF
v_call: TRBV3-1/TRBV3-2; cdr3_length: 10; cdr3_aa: ASSQSQGQLF
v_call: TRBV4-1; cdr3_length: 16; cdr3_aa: ASSQDPGLAASTDTQY
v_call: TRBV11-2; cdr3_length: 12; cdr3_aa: ASSLAGANTEAF
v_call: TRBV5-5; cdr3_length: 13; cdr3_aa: ASSLARPLQETQY
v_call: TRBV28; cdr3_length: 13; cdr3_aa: ASSGTGARGNTIY
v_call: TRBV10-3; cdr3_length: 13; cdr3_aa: ATRLAGGRTGELF
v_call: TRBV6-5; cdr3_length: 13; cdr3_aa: ASRASGRPYNEQF
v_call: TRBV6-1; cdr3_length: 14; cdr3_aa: ASSVAWTASNQPQH
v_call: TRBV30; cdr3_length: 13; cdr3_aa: AWSQPGKRVGTQY
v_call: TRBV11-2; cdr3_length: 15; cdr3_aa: ASSSPGQGLGKNIQY
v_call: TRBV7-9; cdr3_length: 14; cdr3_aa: ASRYGTSGAYNEQF
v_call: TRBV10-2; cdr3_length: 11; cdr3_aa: ASSKDRYNEQF
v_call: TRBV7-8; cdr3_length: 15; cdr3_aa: ASSRGNSGRAGYEQY
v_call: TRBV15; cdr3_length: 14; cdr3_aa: ATSRRLAGGPIEQY
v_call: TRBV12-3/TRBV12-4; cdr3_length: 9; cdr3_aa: ASGGTTFQY
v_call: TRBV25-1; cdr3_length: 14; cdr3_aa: ASRDFGTGYTGELF
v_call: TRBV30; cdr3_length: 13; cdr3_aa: AWSPTGYADSPLH
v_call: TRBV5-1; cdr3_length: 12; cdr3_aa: ASSLGTDGGAQY
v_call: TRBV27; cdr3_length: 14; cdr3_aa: ASSFARSFSPDTQY
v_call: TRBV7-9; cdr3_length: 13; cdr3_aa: ASSPTGASTDTQY
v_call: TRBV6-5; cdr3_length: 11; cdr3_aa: ASSNTGPYEQY
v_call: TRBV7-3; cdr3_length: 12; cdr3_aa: ASKLAASTDTQY
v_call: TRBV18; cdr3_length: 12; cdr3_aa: ASSPGQGGETQY
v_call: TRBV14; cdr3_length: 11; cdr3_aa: ASSQIFTGELF
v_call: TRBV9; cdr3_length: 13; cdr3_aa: ASSPPLAAQETQY
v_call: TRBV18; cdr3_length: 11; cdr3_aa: ASSAGTGLGYT
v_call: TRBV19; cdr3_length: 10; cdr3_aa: ALGQLNQPQH
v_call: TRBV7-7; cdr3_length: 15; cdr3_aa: ASSLKPLAGVPDTQY
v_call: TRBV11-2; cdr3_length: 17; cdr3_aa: ASSLSAVQGSFYRNTIY
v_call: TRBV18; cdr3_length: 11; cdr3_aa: ASSPPMVDTQY
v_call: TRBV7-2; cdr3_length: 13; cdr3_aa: ASSSRDREAYEQY
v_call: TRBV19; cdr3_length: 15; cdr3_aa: ASSQNRGGGTSDTQY
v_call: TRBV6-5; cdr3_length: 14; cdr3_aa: ASSFTLTSGSEEQY
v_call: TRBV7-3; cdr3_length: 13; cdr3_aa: ASSLGTGVTDTQY